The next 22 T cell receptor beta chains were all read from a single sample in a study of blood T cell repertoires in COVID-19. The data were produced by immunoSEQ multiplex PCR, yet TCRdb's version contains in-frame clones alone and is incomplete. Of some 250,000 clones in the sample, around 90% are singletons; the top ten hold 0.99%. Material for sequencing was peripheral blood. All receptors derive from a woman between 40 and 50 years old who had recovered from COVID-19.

CDR3 coding DNA: TGCAGTGCTAGTCAGGCGGGAGTCTCCGAGCAGTACTTC. Protein: CSASQAGVSEQYF. The chain couples TRBV20-1 to TRBJ2-7, with 7 bases that match TRBD2. Germline V gene data show CDR1 as DFQATT and CDR2 as SNEGSKA (reference sequence). The CDR3 extends over 13 amino acids. Germline trimming cut 3 bases from V and 6 bases from J; bases unmatched to any gene: 8.

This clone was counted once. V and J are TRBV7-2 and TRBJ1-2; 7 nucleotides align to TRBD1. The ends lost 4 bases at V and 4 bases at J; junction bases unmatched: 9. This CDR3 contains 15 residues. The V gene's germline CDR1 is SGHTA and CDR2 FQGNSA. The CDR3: CASSSGSGGSYGYTF. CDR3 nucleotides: TGTGCCAGCAGCTCCGGGTCAGGGGGTTCCTATGGCTACACCTTC.

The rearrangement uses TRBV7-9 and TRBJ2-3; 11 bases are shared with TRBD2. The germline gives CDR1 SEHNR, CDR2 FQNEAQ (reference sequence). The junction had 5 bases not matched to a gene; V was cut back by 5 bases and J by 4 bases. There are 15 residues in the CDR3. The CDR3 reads CASSLLAGVSDTQYF. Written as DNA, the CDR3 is TGTGCCAGCAGCCTACTAGCGGGAGTGTCAGATACGCAGTATTTT.

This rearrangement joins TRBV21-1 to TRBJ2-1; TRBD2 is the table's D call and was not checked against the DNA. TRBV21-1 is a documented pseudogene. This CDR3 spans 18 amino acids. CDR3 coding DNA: TGTGCCAGCAGCAAGGTAGTCCGACTAGCGGGAGGGCGGCGTGAGCAGTTCTTC. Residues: CASSKVVRLAGGRREQFF.

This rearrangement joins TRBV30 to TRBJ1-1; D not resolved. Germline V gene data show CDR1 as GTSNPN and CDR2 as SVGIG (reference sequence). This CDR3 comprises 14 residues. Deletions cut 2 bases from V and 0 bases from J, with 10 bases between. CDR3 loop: CAWSPGSMNTEAFF. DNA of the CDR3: TGTGCCTGGAGTCCCGGGTCGATGAACACTGAAGCTTTCTTT. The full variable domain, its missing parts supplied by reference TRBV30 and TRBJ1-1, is SQTIHQWPATLVQPVGSPLSLECTVEGTSNPNLYWYRQAAGRGLQLLFYSVGIGQISSEVPQNLSASRPQDRQFILSSKKLLLSDSGFYLCAWSPGSMNTEAFFGQGTRLTVV.

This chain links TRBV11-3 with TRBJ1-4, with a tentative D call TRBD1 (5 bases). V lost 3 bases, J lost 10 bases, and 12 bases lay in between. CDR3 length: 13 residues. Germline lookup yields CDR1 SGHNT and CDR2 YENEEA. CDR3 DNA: TGTGCCAGCAGCTTCGTCCCGGGGGGAAAACTGTTTTTT. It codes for CASSFVPGGKLFF. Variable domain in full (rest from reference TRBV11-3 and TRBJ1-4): EAGVVQSPRYKIIEKKQPVAFWCNPISGHNTLYWYLQNLGQGPELLIRYENEEAVDDSQLPKDRFSAERLKGVDSTLKIQPAELGDSAVYLCASSFVPGGKLFFGSGTQLSVL.

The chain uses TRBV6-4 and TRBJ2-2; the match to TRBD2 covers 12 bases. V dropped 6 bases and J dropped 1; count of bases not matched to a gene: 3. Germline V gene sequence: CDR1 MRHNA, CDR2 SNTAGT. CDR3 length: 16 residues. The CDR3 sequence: CASSALAGGNTGELFF. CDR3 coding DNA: TGTGCCAGCAGCGCACTAGCGGGGGGGAACACCGGGGAGCTGTTTTTT.

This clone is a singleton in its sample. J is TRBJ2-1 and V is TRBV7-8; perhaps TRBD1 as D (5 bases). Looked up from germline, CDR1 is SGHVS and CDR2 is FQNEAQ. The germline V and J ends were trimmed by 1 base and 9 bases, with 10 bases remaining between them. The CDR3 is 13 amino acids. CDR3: CASSLEGSGEQFF. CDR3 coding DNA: TGTGCCAGCAGCTTAGAGGGGTCCGGTGAGCAGTTCTTC.

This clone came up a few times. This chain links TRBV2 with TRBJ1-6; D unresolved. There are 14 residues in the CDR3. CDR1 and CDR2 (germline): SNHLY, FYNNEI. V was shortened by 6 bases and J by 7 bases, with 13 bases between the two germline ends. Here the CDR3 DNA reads TGTGCCAGCAGCGACGGGAGGGAGAATTCACCCCTCCACTTT. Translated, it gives CASSDGRENSPLHF.

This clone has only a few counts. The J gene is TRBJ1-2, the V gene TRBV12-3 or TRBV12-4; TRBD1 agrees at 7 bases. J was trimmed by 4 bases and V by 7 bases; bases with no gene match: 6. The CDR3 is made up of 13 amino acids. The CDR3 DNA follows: TGTGCCAGCACCCCGACAGGGATCTATGGCTACACCTTC. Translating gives CASTPTGIYGYTF.

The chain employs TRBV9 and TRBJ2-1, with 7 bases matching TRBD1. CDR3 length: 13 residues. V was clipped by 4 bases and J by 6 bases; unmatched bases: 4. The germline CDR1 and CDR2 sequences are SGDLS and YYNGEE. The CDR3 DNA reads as TGTGCCAGCAGCCCCCGGACAGGCAATGAGCAGTTCTTC. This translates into CASSPRTGNEQFF.

CDR3 sequence: CASSRRGYRWGATNEKLFF. The CDR3 DNA follows: TGTGCCAGCAGCCGAAGGGGCTACAGGTGGGGTGCAACTAATGAAAAACTGTTTTTT. The chain couples TRBV21-1 to TRBJ1-4; the DNA was not used to check the table's D call, TRBD1. TRBV21-1 is assigned pseudogene status. CDR3 length: 19 amino acids.

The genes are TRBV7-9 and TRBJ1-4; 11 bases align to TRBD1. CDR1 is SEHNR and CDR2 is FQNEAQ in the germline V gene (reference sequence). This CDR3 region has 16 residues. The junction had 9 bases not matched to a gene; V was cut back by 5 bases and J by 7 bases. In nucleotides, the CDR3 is TGTGCCAGCAGCCTCGGGACAGGGGGGTTGATTGAAAAACTGTTTTTT. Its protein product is CASSLGTGGLIEKLFF.

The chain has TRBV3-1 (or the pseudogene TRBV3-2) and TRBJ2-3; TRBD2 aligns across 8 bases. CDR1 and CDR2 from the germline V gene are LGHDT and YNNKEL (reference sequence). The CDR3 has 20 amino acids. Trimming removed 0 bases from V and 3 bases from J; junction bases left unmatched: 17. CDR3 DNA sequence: TGTGCCAGCAGCCAAGATTTGGGTGGGGCGGGAGGCCGGGGTACAGATACGCAGTATTTT. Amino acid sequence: CASSQDLGGAGGRGTDTQYF.

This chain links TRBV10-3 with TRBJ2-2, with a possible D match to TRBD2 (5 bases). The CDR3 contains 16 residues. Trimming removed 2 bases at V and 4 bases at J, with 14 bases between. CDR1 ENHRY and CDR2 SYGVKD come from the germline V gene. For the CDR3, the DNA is TGTGCCATCAGTGAGAGAGGAGGAGGTCCCACCGGGGAGCTGTTTTTT. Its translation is CAISERGGGPTGELFF.

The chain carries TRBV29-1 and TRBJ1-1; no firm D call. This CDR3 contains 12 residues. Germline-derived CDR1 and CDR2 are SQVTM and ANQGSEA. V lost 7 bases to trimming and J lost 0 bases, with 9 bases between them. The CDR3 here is CSAVQLNTEAFF. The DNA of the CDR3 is TGCAGCGCCGTACAGCTGAACACTGAAGCTTTCTTT.

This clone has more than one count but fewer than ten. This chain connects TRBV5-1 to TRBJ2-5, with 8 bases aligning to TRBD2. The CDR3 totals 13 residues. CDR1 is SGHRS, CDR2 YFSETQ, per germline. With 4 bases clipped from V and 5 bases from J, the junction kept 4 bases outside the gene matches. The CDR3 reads CASSPQREETQYF. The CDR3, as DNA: TGCGCCAGCAGCCCCCAGCGGGAGGAGACCCAGTACTTC.

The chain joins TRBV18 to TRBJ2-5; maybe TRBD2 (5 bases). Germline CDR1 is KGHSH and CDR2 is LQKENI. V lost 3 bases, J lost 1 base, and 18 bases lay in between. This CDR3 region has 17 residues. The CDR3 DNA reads TGTGCCAGCTCACCCCCGGGGTGGCAGGCCCTCCAAGAGACCCAGTACTTC. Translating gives CASSPPGWQALQETQYF.

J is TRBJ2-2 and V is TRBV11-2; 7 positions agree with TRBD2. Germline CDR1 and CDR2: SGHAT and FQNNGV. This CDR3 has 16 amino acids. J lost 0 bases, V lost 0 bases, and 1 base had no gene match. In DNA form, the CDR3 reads TGTGCCAGCAGCTTAGATCTAGCGGCGAACACCGGGGAGCTGTTTTTT. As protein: CASSLDLAANTGELFF. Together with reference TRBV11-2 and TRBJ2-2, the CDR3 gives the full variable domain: EAGVAQSPRYKIIEKRQSVAFWCNPISGHATLYWYQQILGQGPKLLIQFQNNGVVDDSQLPKDRFSAERLKGVDSTLKIQPAKLEDSAVYLCASSLDLAANTGELFFGEGSRLTVL.

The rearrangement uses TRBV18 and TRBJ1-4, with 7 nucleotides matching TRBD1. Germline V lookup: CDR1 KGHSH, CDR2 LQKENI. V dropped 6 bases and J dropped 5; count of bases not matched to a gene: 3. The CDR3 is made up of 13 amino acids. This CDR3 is CASSRQGNEKLFF. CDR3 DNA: TGTGCCAGCTCGAGACAGGGAAATGAAAAACTGTTTTTT.

This CDR3 reads CASSSTRRASDEQFF. Here the CDR3 DNA reads TGTGCCAGCAGCTCCACCAGGAGGGCCTCGGATGAGCAGTTCTTC. V and J are TRBV7-9 and TRBJ2-1, with D possibly TRBD2 on 6 matching bases. V lost 4 bases, J lost 8 bases, and 18 bases lay in between. Germline CDR1 and CDR2: SEHNR and FQNEAQ (reference sequence). CDR3 length: 15 residues.

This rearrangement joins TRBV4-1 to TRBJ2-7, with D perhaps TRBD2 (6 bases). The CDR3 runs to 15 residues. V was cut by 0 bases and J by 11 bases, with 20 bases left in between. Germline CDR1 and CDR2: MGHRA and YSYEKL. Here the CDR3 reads CASSQDELGGAAEYF. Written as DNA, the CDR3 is TGCGCCAGCAGCCAAGATGAATTAGGCGGGGCAGCGGAGTACTTC.